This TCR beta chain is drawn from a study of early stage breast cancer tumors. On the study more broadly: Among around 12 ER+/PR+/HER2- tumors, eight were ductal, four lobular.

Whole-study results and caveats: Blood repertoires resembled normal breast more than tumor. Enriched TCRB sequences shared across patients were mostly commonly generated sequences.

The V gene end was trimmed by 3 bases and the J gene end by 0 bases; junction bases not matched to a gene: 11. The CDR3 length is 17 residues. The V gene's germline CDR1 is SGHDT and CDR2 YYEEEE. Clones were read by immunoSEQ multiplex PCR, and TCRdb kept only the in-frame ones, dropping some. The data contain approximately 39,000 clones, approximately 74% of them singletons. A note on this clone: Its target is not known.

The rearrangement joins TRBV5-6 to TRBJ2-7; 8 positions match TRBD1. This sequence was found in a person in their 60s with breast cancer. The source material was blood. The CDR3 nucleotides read TGTGCCAGCAGCTCACGAAGACAGGGGCCATTCTCCTACGAGCAGTACTTC. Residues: CASSSRRQGPFSYEQYF.